The 16 T cell receptor beta chains reported below all come from one sample, sequenced in a study of blood T cell repertoires in COVID-19 (dated by TCRdb to 2018 to 2020). Libraries came from the immunoSEQ multiplex PCR assay. TCRdb took this table from immuneACCESS and kept in-frame rearrangements with V and J called. Such tables lack part of the clones; where checked against another copy, unresolved V genes explain under half of the gap, and the rest is unexplained. The sample has 130,000 to 150,000 clones on record, approximately 84% of them singletons. The ten largest clones take up 8.8% of the sample. Sequencing was carried out using peripheral blood. The receptors derive from a woman aged 80 or older in a cohort sampled during active or convalescent COVID-19.

V and J are TRBV6-5 and TRBJ1-2; 7 positions match TRBD1. The V gene's germline CDR1 is MNHEY and CDR2 SVGAGI. The CDR3 length is 14 residues. V gave up 9 bases and J gave up 4 bases; unmatched junction bases: 11. Here the CDR3 DNA reads TGTGCCAGTCGCGGACAGGTCGGGTTCTATGGCTACACCTTC. It encodes CASRGQVGFYGYTF.

The rearrangement joins TRBV7-9 to TRBJ1-6; 7 nucleotides agree with TRBD1. V lost 6 bases, J lost 7 bases, and 6 bases stayed unmatched. The CDR3 consists of 14 residues. Germline V lookup: CDR1 SEHNR, CDR2 FQNEAQ (reference sequence). CDR3 loop: CASRPTGVNSPLHF. As DNA, the CDR3 is TGTGCCAGCAGGCCAACAGGGGTAAATTCACCCCTCCACTTT.

CDR3 nucleotides: TGTGCCAGCAGTCAAAAAGCGGGGGGGTATAGTCAAGAGACCCAGTACTTC. This encodes CASSQKAGGYSQETQYF. This chain joins TRBV6-6 and TRBJ2-5; 10 bases map to TRBD2. The CDR3 covers 17 residues. The germline V gene encodes CDR1 MNHNY and CDR2 SVGAGI (reference sequence). V shed 5 bases and J 2 bases; nucleotides not matched to a gene: 11.

The J gene is TRBJ2-2, the V gene TRBV7-6; D unresolved. The CDR3 has 15 residues. V was pared by 4 bases and J by 5 bases, with 14 bases between. CDR1 and CDR2 (germline): SGHVS, FNYEAQ. CDR3 nucleotides: TGTGCCAGCAGCTATTCGCCGGGTGGAACCGGGGAGCTGTTTTTT. Translation: CASSYSPGGTGELFF.

This chain connects TRBV28 to TRBJ1-1, with a possible D match to TRBD1 (6 bases). CDR3 size: 14 residues. V was cut by 5 bases and J by 3 bases, with 13 bases left in between. Germline assignment: CDR1 MDHEN and CDR2 SYDVKM. In DNA form, the CDR3 reads TGTGCCAGCAGTCCCCAGGGGAGGGACACTGAAGCTTTCTTT. It yields the protein CASSPQGRDTEAFF.

This clone was observed a single time. V usage is TRBV19 and J usage is TRBJ1-4, with unresolved D. Germline assignment: CDR1 LNHDA and CDR2 SQIVND (reference sequence). This CDR3 is built from 15 residues. V was pared by 5 bases and J by 6 bases, with 16 bases between. The CDR3 here is CASSANWLGDEKLFF. The CDR3, as DNA: TGTGCCAGTAGTGCCAATTGGCTGGGAGATGAAAAACTGTTTTTT.

The chain carries TRBV10-2 and TRBJ2-2; 9 positions agree with TRBD2. In germline, CDR1 is WSHSY, CDR2 SAAADI. This CDR3 is built from 17 residues. Losses at the gene ends were 7 bases for V and 4 bases for J; bases not matched to a gene: 13. The CDR3 loop reads CASTLSGGAIRTGELFF. CDR3 sequence (DNA): TGCGCCAGCACCCTTAGCGGGGGTGCAATCCGCACCGGGGAGCTGTTTTTT.

The chain joins TRBV28 to TRBJ2-3; TRBD1 matches 8 bases. The germline gives CDR1 MDHEN, CDR2 SYDVKM. CDR3 size: 15 residues. V was pared by 4 bases and J by 3 bases, with 6 bases of the junction left unmatched. The CDR3 sequence is CASSSGQGLTDTQYF. The CDR3 DNA sequence: TGTGCCAGCAGTTCCGGACAGGGTTTAACAGATACGCAGTATTTT.

The V and J genes are TRBV12-3 or TRBV12-4 and TRBJ1-2; the D is unclear. V was shortened by 5 bases and J by 5 bases, with 12 bases between the two germline ends. CDR3 length equals 13 residues. In DNA form, the CDR3 reads TGTGCCAGCAGTCTCCGGGATTTATATGGCTACACCTTC. Translation gives CASSLRDLYGYTF.

The chain recombines TRBV7-9 with TRBJ2-4; D may be TRBD1 (6 bases). The CDR3 consists of 18 residues. Germline V gene sequence: CDR1 SEHNR, CDR2 FQNEAQ (reference sequence). V lost 1 base and J lost 0, with 16 bases in between. The CDR3 DNA sequence: TGTGCCAGCAGCTTAGGTTCGCACAGGGATTTAGCCAAAAACATTCAGTACTTC. Translation: CASSLGSHRDLAKNIQYF.

This chain uses TRBV7-8 with TRBJ1-5; D ambiguous. CDR1 SGHVS and CDR2 FQNEAQ come from the germline V gene. CDR3 size: 13 residues. Trimming pared 5 bases from V and 4 bases from J, leaving 9 bases between. CDR3 DNA sequence: TGTGCCAGCAGCCTATCAGTTAATCAGCCCCAGCATTTT. It codes for CASSLSVNQPQHF.

The gene calls are TRBV28 and TRBJ1-2; 7 bases are shared with TRBD1. Germline CDR1 reads MDHEN; CDR2 reads SYDVKM. CDR3 size: 14 residues. V trimming: 4 bases; J trimming: 4 bases; junction bases outside the gene matches: 6. The CDR3 is CASSSTGDLYGYTF. DNA of the CDR3: TGTGCCAGCAGTTCCACAGGGGACCTCTATGGCTACACCTTC.

The rearrangement links TRBV6-1 to TRBJ1-1, with 7 bases identical to TRBD1. This CDR3 comprises 16 residues. The germline V gene encodes CDR1 MNHNS and CDR2 SASEGT. Trimming took 4 bases from V and 1 from J; bases not matched to a gene: 9. CDR3 loop: CASSGLRQGANTEAFF. CDR3 coding DNA: TGTGCCAGCAGTGGATTACGACAGGGCGCGAACACTGAAGCTTTCTTT.

This clone was seen only a few times. V and J are TRBV30 and TRBJ1-1, with TRBD1 as a possible D gene (5 bases). Germline V CDR1 and CDR2: GTSNPN, SVGIG (reference sequence). The V and J ends lost 4 bases and 5 bases respectively, with 14 bases between them. The CDR3 is made up of 13 amino acids. The CDR3 DNA reads TGTGCCTGGAAGAGGCAGGGAGGTACTGAAGCTTTCTTT. This codes for CAWKRQGGTEAFF.

This chain connects TRBV7-9 to TRBJ2-2, with D unresolved. Germline CDR1 SEHNR, CDR2 FQNEAQ (reference sequence). There are 13 residues in the CDR3. Trimming pared 3 bases from V and 8 bases from J, leaving 10 bases between. The CDR3 region is CASSFTIGGELFF. The CDR3 DNA reads as TGTGCCAGCAGCTTCACGATCGGGGGGGAGCTGTTTTTT.

The rearrangement uses TRBV7-2 and TRBJ2-3; perhaps TRBD1 as D (5 bases). The V end lost 0 bases, the J end lost 5 bases, and 9 bases lay between the germline ends. The CDR3 has 14 residues. CDR1 and CDR2 from the germline V gene are SGHTA and FQGNSA. CDR3 nucleotides: TGTGCCAGCAGCTTAGCGATCAGGGAAGATACGCAGTATTTT. Protein: CASSLAIREDTQYF.